Presented here are 16 T cell receptor beta chains from one specimen sequenced in a study of cytomegalovirus exposure and HLA in healthy donors. The PCR ran on 60 Vbeta and 13 Jbeta primers. Sequenced by immunoSEQ multiplex PCR; TCRdb stores in-frame clones only, minus some. The table records fewer than 200,000 clones, around 68% of them present only once. Source material: PBMCs. These receptors originate from a girl under 18 in good health and CMV-seronegative.

This clone showed up just a few times. This chain uses TRBV5-1 with TRBJ2-2, with D perhaps TRBD2 (5 bases). The germline CDR1 and CDR2 sequences are SGHRS and YFSETQ. V shed 1 base and J shed 4 bases, with 11 bases lying between them. The CDR3 totals 15 residues. The CDR3 is CASSLTVEGTGELFF. In DNA, the CDR3 is TGCGCCAGCAGCTTGACCGTCGAGGGCACCGGGGAGCTGTTTTTT.

The chain couples TRBV5-1 to TRBJ2-3; D remains ambiguous. The ends were cut back, 0 bases at V and 4 bases at J, with 12 bases in the middle. The CDR3 has 15 amino acids. The V gene's germline CDR1 is SGHRS and CDR2 YFSETQ. The CDR3: CASSLEASRADTQYF. CDR3 DNA sequence: TGCGCCAGCAGCTTGGAAGCTTCCCGGGCAGATACGCAGTATTTT.

Concerning this clone: The same CDR3 is also encoded by other DNA sequences in this sample. The chain employs TRBV5-1 and TRBJ1-3; D remains unclear. CDR3 length: 14 residues. V lost 0 bases to trimming and J lost 0 bases, with 4 bases between them. Germline CDR1 SGHRS, CDR2 YFSETQ. CDR3 loop: CASSLDISGNTIYF. The CDR3 nucleotides are TGCGCCAGCAGCTTGGATATCTCTGGAAACACCATATATTTT.

The CDR3 sequence is CASALGLPTGELFF. Here the CDR3 DNA reads TGTGCCAGCGCCCTCGGGTTACCGACCGGGGAGCTGTTTTTT. The chain links TRBV19 to TRBJ2-2; D call uncertain. From germline, CDR1 is LNHDA and CDR2 SQIVND (reference sequence). This CDR3 has 14 residues. Trimming left V 9 bases short and J 5 bases short, with 16 bases between.

The chain has TRBV13 and TRBJ2-7; D is unclear. The V end lost 4 bases, the J end lost 2 bases, and 15 bases lay between the germline ends. CDR1 is PRHDT, CDR2 FYEKMQ, per germline (reference sequence). The CDR3 is 15 amino acids. CDR3 region: CASSSLLERPYEQYF. The DNA of the CDR3 is TGTGCCAGCAGCTCCCTCCTAGAGCGCCCCTACGAGCAGTACTTC.

V is TRBV19 and J is TRBJ2-2; D call uncertain. This CDR3 has 14 amino acids. Germline CDR1 reads LNHDA; CDR2 reads SQIVND (reference sequence). Trimming stripped 7 bases from V and 1 base from J, with 10 bases between. CDR3 nucleotides: TGTGCCAGTAAGATAGTTGTGAACACCGGGGAGCTGTTTTTT. Translating it yields CASKIVVNTGELFF.

This clone was detected a few times. The CDR3 reads CASRTDRDTEAFF. The DNA for the CDR3 is TGTGCCAGCAGGACCGACAGGGATACTGAAGCTTTCTTT. The chain uses TRBV6-1 and TRBJ1-1, with 7 bases fitting TRBD1. With V trimmed by 6 bases and J by 5 bases, 6 bases remained unmatched. Per germline, CDR1 MNHNS and CDR2 SASEGT. The CDR3 is 13 residues long.

This chain joins TRBV15 and TRBJ1-5, with TRBD1 as a possible D gene (5 bases). Germline V gene data show CDR1 as LNHNV and CDR2 as YYDKDF (reference sequence). The CDR3 has 14 residues. The V gene lost 3 bases and the J gene lost 3 bases, with 9 bases spanning the gap. The CDR3 loop reads CATSSDSTNQPQHF. The CDR3 nucleotides read TGTGCCACCAGCAGCGACAGCACCAATCAGCCCCAGCATTTT.

V is TRBV6-1 and J is TRBJ1-2; D may be TRBD1 (6 bases). Per the germline V gene, CDR1 is MNHNS and CDR2 is SASEGT. The CDR3 consists of 15 residues. Trimming stripped 2 bases from V and 5 bases from J, with 15 bases between. In DNA form, the CDR3 reads TGTGCCAGCAGTGAACGGGGGGGGGCGGGATATGGCTACACCTTC. Amino acid sequence: CASSERGGAGYGYTF.

This clone was counted once. The rearrangement links TRBV30 to TRBJ1-1; 12 bases fit TRBD1. V trimming: 5 bases; J trimming: 5 bases; junction bases outside the gene matches: 3. This CDR3 has 13 residues. Germline-derived CDR1 and CDR2 are GTSNPN and SVGIG (reference sequence). DNA of the CDR3: TGTGCCTGGGGGACAGGGGGCTTGACTGAAGCTTTCTTT. It encodes CAWGTGGLTEAFF.

The rearrangement uses TRBV5-4 and TRBJ2-7; D may be TRBD1 (5 bases). CDR3 size: 12 residues. V lost 2 bases, J lost 5 bases, and 8 bases lay in between. Germline CDR1 reads SGHNT; CDR2 reads YYREEE (reference sequence). In DNA form, the CDR3 reads TGTGCCAGCAGCTTTTCAGGGAACGAGCAGTACTTC. This sequence encodes CASSFSGNEQYF.

V and J are TRBV2 and TRBJ1-4; 10 nucleotides line up with TRBD1. After removal of 6 bases from V and 10 bases from J, the junction contained 2 bases not matched to a gene. This CDR3 contains 12 residues. The germline V gene encodes CDR1 SNHLY and CDR2 FYNNEI. CDR3 bases: TGTGCCAGCAGGACAGGGGGCGCAAAACTGTTTTTT. Its protein is CASRTGGAKLFF.

J is TRBJ2-3 and V is TRBV7-8; possible D gene TRBD1, 6 bases. Looked up from germline, CDR1 is SGHVS and CDR2 is FQNEAQ. The CDR3 totals 14 residues. V lost 1 base, J lost 5 bases, and 10 bases lay in between. CDR3 nucleotide sequence: TGTGCCAGCAGCTTAGGGACAGTGCAAGATACGCAGTATTTT. Amino acids: CASSLGTVQDTQYF.

J is TRBJ2-3 and V is TRBV5-1, with 9 bases lining up with TRBD2. V dropped 4 bases and J dropped 5; count of bases not matched to a gene: 8. Per the germline V gene, CDR1 is SGHRS and CDR2 is YFSETQ. The length of the CDR3 is 15 residues. DNA of the CDR3: TGCGCCAGCAGCGCTCTAGCGGGGTTGCGAGATACGCAGTATTTT. As protein: CASSALAGLRDTQYF.

The rearrangement joins TRBV28 to TRBJ1-1; a weak D match, TRBD1 (6 bases). The germline V gene encodes CDR1 MDHEN and CDR2 SYDVKM. CDR3 length: 12 residues. CDR3 DNA: TGTGCTGCCGGGGGGGCGAACACTGAAGCTTTCTTT. This sequence encodes CAAGGANTEAFF.

The chain recombines TRBV9 with TRBJ2-5; 11 positions match TRBD2. V lost 5 bases to trimming and J lost 1 base; unmatched junction nucleotides: 7. This CDR3 contains 16 residues. The germline CDR1 and CDR2 sequences are SGDLS and YYNGEE. CDR3 loop: CASSKNGLAGQETQYF. The CDR3, as DNA: TGTGCCAGCAGTAAGAACGGACTAGCGGGCCAAGAGACCCAGTACTTC. Using reference TRBV9 and TRBJ2-5 for the parts outside the CDR3, the full variable domain is DSGVTQTPKHLITATGQRVTLRCSPRSGDLSVYWYQQSLDQGLQFLIQYYNGEERAKGNILERFSAQQFPDLHSELNLSSLELGDSALYFCASSKNGLAGQETQYFGPGTRLLVL.